This paragraph reports one T cell receptor beta chain. The sample belongs to a study of blood T cell repertoires in COVID-19. All enrollees were roughly 18 to 100 years old and from approximately 25 US areas. Participants were placed into cohorts based on the clinical history they reported. Here immunoSEQ multiplex PCR was the method, and the copy in TCRdb shows in-frame clones only, minus some. The sample lists about 460,000 clones, around nine tenths seen once, with roughly 8.5% in the top ten. This CDR3 region has 12 residues. V was shortened by 4 bases and J by 8 bases, with 12 bases between the two germline ends. CDR1 and CDR2 from the germline V gene are SGHKS and YYEKEE (reference sequence).

The receptor was isolated from a woman aged 60-75 years who had recovered from COVID-19. Sequencing was carried out using PBMCs or T cells enriched from blood (not recorded which). This chain uses TRBV5-5 with TRBJ1-2; tentatively, D is TRBD1 (5 bases). CDR3 sequence: CASSLADIGYTF. DNA for the CDR3: TGTGCCAGCAGCCTTGCGGACATCGGCTACACCTTC.